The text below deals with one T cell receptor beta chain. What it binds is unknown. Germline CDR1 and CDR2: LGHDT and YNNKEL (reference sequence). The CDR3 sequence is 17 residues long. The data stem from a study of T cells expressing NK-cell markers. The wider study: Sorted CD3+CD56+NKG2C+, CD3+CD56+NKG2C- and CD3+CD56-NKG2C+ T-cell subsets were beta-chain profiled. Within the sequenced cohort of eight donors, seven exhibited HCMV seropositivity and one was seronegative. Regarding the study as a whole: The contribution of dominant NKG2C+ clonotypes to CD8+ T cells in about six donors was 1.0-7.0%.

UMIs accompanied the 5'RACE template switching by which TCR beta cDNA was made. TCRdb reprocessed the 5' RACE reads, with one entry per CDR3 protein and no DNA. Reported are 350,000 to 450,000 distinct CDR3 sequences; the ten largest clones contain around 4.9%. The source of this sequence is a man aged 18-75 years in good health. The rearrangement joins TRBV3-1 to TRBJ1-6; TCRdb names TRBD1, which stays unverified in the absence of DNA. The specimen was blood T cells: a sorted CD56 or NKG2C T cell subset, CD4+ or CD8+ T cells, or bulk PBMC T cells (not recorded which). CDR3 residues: CASSQGTGFSYNSPLHF.